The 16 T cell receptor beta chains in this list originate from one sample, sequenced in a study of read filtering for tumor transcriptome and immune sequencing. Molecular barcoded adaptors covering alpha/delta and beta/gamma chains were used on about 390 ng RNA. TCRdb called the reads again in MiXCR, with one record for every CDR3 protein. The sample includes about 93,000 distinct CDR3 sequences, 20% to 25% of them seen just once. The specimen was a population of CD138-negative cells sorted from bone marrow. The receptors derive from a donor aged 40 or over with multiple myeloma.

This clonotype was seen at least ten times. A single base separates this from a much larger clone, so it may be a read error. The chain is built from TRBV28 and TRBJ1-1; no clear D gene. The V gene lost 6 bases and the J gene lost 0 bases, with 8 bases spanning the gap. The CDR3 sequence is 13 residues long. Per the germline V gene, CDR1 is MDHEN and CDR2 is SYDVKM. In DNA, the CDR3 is TGTGCCAGCAGATCCGGGATGAACACTGAAGCTTTCTTT. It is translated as CASRSGMNTEAFF.

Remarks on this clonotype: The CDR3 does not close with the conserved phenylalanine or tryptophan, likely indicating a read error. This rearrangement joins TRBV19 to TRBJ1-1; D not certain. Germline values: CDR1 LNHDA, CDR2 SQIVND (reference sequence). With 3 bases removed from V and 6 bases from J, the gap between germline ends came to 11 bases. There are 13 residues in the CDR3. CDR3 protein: CASSISQYAEAFL. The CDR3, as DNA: TGTGCCAGTAGTATTTCGCAGTACGCTGAAGCTTTCCTT.

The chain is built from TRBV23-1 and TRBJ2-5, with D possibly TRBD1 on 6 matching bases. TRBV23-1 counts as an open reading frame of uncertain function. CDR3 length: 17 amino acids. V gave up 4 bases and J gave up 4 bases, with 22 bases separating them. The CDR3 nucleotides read TGCGCCAGCAGTCCCAATCGGGCAGGGGTAGTCCGAGAGACCCAGTACTTC. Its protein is CASSPNRAGVVRETQYF.

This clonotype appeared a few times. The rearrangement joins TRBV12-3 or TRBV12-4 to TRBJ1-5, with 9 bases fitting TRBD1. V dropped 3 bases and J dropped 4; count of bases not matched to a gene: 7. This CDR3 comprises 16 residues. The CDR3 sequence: CASSFTPGTGNQPQHF. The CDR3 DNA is TGTGCCAGCAGTTTTACCCCCGGGACAGGGAATCAGCCCCAGCATTTT.

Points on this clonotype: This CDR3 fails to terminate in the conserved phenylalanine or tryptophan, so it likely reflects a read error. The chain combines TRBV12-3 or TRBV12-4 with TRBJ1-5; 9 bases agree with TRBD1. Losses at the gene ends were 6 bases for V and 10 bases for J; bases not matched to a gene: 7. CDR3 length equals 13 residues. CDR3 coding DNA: TGTGCCAGCAGCCGGGACAGGGTCCTTCCCCAGCATATT. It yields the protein CASSRDRVLPQHI.

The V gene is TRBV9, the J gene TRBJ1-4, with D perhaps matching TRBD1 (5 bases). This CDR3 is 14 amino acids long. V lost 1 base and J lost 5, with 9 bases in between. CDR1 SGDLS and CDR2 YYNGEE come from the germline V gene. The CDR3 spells CASSVKWGNEKLFF. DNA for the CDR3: TGTGCCAGCAGCGTAAAGTGGGGGAATGAAAAACTGTTTTTT.

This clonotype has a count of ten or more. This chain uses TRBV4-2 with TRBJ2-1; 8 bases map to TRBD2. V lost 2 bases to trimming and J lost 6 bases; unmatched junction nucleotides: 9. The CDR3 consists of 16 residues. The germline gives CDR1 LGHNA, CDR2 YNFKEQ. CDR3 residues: CASSQLGLVRSNEQFF. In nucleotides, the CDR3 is TGTGCCAGCAGCCAACTGGGACTAGTGAGGAGCAATGAGCAGTTCTTC.

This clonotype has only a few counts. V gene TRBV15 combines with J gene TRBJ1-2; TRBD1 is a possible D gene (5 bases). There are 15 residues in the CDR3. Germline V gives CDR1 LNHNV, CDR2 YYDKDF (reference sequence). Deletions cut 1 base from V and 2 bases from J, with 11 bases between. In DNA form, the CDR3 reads TGTGCCACCAGCAGAGTTTCCAGGGCGAACTATGGCTACACCTTC. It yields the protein CATSRVSRANYGYTF.

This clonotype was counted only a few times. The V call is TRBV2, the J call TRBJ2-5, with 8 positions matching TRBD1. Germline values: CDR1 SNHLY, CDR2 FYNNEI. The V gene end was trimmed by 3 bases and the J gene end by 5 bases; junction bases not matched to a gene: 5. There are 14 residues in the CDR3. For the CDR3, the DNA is TGTGCCAGCAGTGACCGGACAGGGACGGAGACCCAGTACTTC. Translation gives CASSDRTGTETQYF.

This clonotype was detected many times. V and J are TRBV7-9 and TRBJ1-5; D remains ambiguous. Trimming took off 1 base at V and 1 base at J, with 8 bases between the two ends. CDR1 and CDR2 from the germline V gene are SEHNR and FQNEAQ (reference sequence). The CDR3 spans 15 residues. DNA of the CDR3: TGTGCCAGCAGCTTAGAGGGTGCCAGCAATCAGCCCCAGCATTTT. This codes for CASSLEGASNQPQHF. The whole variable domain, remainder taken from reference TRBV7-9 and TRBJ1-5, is DTGVSQNPRHKITKRGQNVTFRCDPISEHNRLYWYRQTLGQGPEFLTYFQNEAQLEKSRLLSDRFSAERPKGSFSTLEIQRTEQGDSAMYLCASSLEGASNQPQHFGDGTRLSIL.

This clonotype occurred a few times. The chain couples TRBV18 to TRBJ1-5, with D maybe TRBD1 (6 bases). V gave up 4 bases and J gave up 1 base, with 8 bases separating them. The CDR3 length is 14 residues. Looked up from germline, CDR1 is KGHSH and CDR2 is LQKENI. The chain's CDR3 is CASSQGGSNQPQHF. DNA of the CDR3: TGTGCCAGCTCACAGGGGGGGAGCAATCAGCCCCAGCATTTT.

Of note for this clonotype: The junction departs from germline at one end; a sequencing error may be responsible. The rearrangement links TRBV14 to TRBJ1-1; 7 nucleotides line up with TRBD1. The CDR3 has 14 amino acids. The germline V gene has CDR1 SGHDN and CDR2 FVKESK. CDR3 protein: CAGSRRTGNTEAFF. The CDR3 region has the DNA TGTGCCGGCAGCCGTCGGACAGGGAACACTGAAGCTTTCTTT. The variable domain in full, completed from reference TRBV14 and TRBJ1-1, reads EAGVTQFPSHSVIEKGQTVTLRCDPISGHDNLYWYRRVMGKEIKFLLHFVKESKQDESGMPNNRFLAERTGGTYSTLKVQPAELEDSGVYFCAGSRRTGNTEAFFGQGTRLTVV.

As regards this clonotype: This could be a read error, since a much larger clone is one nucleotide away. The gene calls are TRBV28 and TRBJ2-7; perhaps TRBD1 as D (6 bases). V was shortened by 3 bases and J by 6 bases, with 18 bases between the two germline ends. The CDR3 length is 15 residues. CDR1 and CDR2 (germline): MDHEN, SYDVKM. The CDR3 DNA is TGTGCCAGCAGTTTGGGGGCCACGTCCGTCTCCGAGCAGTACTTC. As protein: CASSLGATSVSEQYF.

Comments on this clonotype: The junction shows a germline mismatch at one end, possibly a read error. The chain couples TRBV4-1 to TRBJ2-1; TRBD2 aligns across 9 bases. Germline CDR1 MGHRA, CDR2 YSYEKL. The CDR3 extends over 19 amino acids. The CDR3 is CASSQDCASGNQGENEQFF. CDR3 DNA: TGTGCCAGCAGCCAAGATTGTGCTAGCGGGAACCAGGGGGAGAATGAGCAGTTCTTC.

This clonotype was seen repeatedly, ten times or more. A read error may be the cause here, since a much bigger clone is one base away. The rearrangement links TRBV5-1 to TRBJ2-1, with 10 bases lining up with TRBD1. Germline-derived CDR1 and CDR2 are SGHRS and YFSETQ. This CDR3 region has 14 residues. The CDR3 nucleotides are TGCGTCAGCAGCTTGGAGGGACAGGGGACTGAGCAGTTCTTC. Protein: CVSSLEGQGTEQFF.

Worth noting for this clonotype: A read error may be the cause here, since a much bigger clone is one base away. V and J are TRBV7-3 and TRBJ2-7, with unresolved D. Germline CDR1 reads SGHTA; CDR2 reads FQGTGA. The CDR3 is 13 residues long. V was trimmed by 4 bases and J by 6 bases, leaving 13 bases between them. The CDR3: CASSSTLALEQYF. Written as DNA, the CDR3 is TGTGCCAGCAGCTCGACGCTTGCTCTCGAGCAGTACTTC.